This is a list of T cell receptor beta chains from one sample in a study of beta chain features in type 1 diabetes. Assay: immunoSEQ multiplex PCR; the TCRdb copy retains only in-frame clones and omits some. The sample contains 300,000 or so clones, 8% of which appear only once. Sequencing was performed on central memory CD4+ T cells from blood. The source of these receptors is a woman under 30 in good health. Both conserved end residues are part of each CDR3. A D gene is named only where the DNA matches it firmly. For some rows the clone size is stated as once, few or many, or as a class when expanded; others skip it.

DNA,CDR3,D,J,size,V
TGTGCCAGCAGCTTAGGTGGGGGCTACACCTTC,CASSLGGGYTF,-,TRBJ1-2,-,TRBV7-9
TGTGCCAGCTCCTCCGTTAGCGCCGAGCAGTACTTC,CASSSVSAEQYF,-,TRBJ2-7,few,TRBV18
TGTGCCAGCAGTCGTGACCCTCGGACTGAAGCTTTCTTT,CASSRDPRTEAFF,-,TRBJ1-1,-,TRBV2
TGCGCCAGCAGCTTGGATGGGGGGAACCAAGAGACCCAGTACTTC,CASSLDGGNQETQYF,-,TRBJ2-5,few,TRBV5-1
TGCGCCAGCAGCGTGGACGGGACCTCCGCAGATACGCAGTATTTT,CASSVDGTSADTQYF,-,TRBJ2-3,few,TRBV5-1
TGTGCCAGCAGCTTAACGCAGGGGGTCACCGGGGAGCTGTTTTTT,CASSLTQGVTGELFF,TRBD1,TRBJ2-2,-,TRBV7-3
TGCGCCAGCAGGATGGCAGCCACCGGGGAGCTGTTTTTT,CASRMAATGELFF,-,TRBJ2-2,few,TRBV5-1
TGTGCCAGCTCAGGGGTTAATTCACCCCTCCACTTT,CASSGVNSPLHF,-,TRBJ1-6,few,TRBV18
TGCAGTCCACAGGGTGGAGAGACCCAGTACTTC,CSPQGGETQYF,-,TRBJ2-5,-,TRBV20-1
TGCAGTGCTAGGAGGAACACTGAAGCTTTCTTT,CSARRNTEAFF,-,TRBJ1-1,-,TRBV20-1